This T cell receptor beta chain emerged from a study of blood T cell repertoires in COVID-19. Study-wide context: Sites in the United States, Italy and Spain provided acute and convalescent COVID-19 samples.

Profiled with immunoSEQ multiplex PCR; TCRdb holds only in-frame clones, not every one. The sample shows fewer than 150,000 clones, around 78% of them seen only once. The CDR3 runs to 15 residues. With 4 bases clipped from V and 0 bases from J, the junction kept 4 bases outside the gene matches. Germline values: CDR1 SGHRS, CDR2 YFSETQ. The source material was peripheral blood. The source of this sequence is a man aged 70 or older with acute or convalescent COVID-19. The rearrangement joins TRBV5-1 to TRBJ1-5; TRBD1 aligns across 7 bases. DNA for the CDR3: TGCGCCAGCAGCGTGACAGGGCTTAGCAATCAGCCCCAGCATTTT. Encoded protein: CASSVTGLSNQPQHF.